This TCR beta chain was sequenced for a study of cytomegalovirus exposure and HLA in healthy donors. At the level of the study: As an earlier analysis found, some 170 million T cells yielded 90 million to 140 million unique TCR beta sequences.

Only one count was recorded for this clone. Antigen specificity is unknown. Findings of the study overall: V- and J-gene trimming of TCR beta was linked (in a later analysis) to a missense DCLRE1C variant. Available immune exposure information covered CMV serostatus only.

CDR3 length equals 18 residues. The germline V gene has CDR1 PRHDT and CDR2 FYEKMQ (reference sequence). V was pared by 4 bases and J by 1 base, with 22 bases between. Vbeta (60) and Jbeta (13) primers were used in the PCR. Sequenced by immunoSEQ multiplex PCR; TCRdb stores in-frame clones only, minus some. Of some 200,000 clones in the sample, approximately 84% were seen once. Donors consisted of healthy bone marrow donors. The sample comprised PBMCs. The chain uses TRBV13 and TRBJ1-1; D possibly corresponds to TRBD1 (5 bases). This receptor was identified in a man aged 50 to 59 in good health and CMV-seronegative. CDR3 coding DNA: TGTGCCAGCAGCTCCAACAGGCTCAACCTAGTAACGAACACTGAAGCTTTCTTT. Translation: CASSSNRLNLVTNTEAFF.